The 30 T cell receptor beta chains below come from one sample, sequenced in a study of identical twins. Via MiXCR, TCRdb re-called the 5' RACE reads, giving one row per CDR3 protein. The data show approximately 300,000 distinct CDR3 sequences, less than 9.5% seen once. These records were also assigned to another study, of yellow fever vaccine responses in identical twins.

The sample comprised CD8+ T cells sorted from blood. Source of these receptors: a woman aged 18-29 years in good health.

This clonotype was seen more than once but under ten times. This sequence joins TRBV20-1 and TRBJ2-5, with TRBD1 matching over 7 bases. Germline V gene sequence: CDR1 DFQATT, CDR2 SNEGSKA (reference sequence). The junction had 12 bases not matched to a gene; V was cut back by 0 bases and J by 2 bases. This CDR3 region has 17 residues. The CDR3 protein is CSARDLYRGTDQETQYF. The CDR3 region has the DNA TGCAGTGCTAGAGATCTCTATAGGGGGACAGATCAAGAGACCCAGTACTTC.

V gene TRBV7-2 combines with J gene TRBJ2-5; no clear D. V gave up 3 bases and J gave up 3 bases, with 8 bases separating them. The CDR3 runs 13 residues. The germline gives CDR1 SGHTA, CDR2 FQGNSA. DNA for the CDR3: TGTGCCAGCAGCTTCCACGGTGAAGAGACCCAGTACTTC. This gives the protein CASSFHGEETQYF.

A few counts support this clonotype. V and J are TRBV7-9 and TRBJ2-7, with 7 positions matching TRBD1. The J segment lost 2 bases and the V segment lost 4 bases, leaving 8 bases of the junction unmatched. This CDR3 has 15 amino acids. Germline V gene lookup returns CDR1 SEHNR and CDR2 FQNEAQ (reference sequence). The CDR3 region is CASSSDRVRAYEQYF. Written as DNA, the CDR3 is TGTGCCAGCAGCTCTGACAGGGTGAGAGCCTACGAGCAGTACTTC. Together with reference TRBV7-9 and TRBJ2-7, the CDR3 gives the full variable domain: DTGVSQNPRHKITKRGQNVTFRCDPISEHNRLYWYRQTLGQGPEFLTYFQNEAQLEKSRLLSDRFSAERPKGSFSTLEIQRTEQGDSAMYLCASSSDRVRAYEQYFGPGTRLTVT.

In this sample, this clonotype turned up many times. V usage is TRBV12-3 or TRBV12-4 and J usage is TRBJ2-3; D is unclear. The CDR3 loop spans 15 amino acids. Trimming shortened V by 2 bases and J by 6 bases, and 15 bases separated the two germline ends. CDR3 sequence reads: CASSLLGSAGDTQYF. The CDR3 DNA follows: TGTGCCAGCAGTTTATTAGGCAGCGCTGGGGATACGCAGTATTTT.

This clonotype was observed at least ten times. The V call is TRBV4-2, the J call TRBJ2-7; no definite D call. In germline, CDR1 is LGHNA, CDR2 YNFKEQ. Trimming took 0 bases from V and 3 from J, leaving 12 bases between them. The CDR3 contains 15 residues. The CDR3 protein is CASSQDGVLGYEQYF. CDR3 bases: TGTGCCAGCAGCCAAGATGGGGTATTGGGCTACGAGCAGTACTTC.

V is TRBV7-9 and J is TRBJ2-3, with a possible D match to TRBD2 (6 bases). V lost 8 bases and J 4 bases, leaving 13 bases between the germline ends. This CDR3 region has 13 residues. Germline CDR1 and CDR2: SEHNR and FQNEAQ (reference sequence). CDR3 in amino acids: CASGGVRADTQYF. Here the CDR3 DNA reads TGTGCCAGCGGCGGGGTCCGGGCAGATACGCAGTATTTT.

CDR3 protein: CAWSVIAGGNEQFF. Here the CDR3 DNA reads TGTGCCTGGAGTGTGATAGCGGGGGGCAATGAGCAGTTCTTC. This rearrangement joins TRBV30 to TRBJ2-1, with 10 bases fitting TRBD2. V lost 0 bases, J lost 6 bases, and 2 bases stayed unmatched. This CDR3 region has 14 residues. Germline lookup yields CDR1 GTSNPN and CDR2 SVGIG (reference sequence).

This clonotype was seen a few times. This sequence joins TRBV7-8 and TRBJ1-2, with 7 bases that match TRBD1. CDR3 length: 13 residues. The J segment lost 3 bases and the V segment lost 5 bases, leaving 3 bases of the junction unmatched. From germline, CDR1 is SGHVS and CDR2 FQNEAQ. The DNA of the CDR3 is TGTGCCAGCAGCGGAACAGGGGACTATGGCTACACCTTC. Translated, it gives CASSGTGDYGYTF.

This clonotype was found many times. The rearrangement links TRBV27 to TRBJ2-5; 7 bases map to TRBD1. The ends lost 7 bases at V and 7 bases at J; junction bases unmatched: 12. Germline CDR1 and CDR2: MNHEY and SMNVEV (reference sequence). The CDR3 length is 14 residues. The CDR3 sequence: CASTQFGDSGTQYF. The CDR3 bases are TGTGCCAGCACCCAGTTTGGGGACAGCGGGACCCAGTACTTC.

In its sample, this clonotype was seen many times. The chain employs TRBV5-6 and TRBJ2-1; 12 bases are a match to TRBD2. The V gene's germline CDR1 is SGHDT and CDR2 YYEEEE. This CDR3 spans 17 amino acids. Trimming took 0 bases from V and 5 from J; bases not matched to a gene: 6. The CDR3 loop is CASSLVSSGRANNEQFF. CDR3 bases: TGTGCCAGCAGCTTGGTGTCTAGCGGGAGGGCCAACAATGAGCAGTTCTTC.

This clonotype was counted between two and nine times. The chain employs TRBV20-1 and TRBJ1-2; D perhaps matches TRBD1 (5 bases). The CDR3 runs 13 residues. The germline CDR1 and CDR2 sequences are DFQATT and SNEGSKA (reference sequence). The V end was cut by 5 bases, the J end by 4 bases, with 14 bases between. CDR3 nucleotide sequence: TGCAGTGCTGCGTTGGGGGGTGGCTATGGCTACACCTTC. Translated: CSAALGGGYGYTF.

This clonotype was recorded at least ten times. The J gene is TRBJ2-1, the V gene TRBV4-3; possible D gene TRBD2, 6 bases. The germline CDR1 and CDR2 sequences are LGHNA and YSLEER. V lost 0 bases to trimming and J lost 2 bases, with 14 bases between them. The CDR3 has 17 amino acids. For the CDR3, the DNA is TGCGCCAGCAGCCAAGATAGCGCGGGGATAGCCTACAATGAGCAGTTCTTC. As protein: CASSQDSAGIAYNEQFF.

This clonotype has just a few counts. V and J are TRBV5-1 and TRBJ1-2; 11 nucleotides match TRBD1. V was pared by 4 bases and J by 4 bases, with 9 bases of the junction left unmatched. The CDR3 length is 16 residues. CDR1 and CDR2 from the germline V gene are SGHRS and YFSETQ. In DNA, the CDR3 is TGCGCCAGCAGCCCCGGACAGGGGGCGCAGATCTATGGCTACACCTTC. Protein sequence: CASSPGQGAQIYGYTF.

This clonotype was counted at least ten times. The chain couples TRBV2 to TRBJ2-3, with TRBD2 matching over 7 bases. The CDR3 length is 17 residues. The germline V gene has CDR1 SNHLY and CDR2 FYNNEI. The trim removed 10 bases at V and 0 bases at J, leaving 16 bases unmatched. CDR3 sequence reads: CATTPAGASGSTDTQYF. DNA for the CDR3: TGTGCCACCACCCCCGCGGGAGCTAGCGGTAGCACAGATACGCAGTATTTT.

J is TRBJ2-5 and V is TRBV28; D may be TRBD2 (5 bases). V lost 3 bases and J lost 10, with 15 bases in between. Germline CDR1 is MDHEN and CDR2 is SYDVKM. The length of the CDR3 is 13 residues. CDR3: CASSLISGVGQYF. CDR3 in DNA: TGTGCCAGCAGTTTGATCTCCGGGGTTGGCCAGTACTTC.

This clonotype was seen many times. The CDR3 sequence: CSVDQGLGGNTIYF. The CDR3, as DNA: TGCAGCGTTGACCAGGGGCTGGGTGGAAACACCATATATTTT. The chain uses TRBV29-1 and TRBJ1-3, with a weak D call TRBD1 (6 bases). The CDR3 extends over 14 amino acids. The ends were cut back, 3 bases at V and 3 bases at J, with 12 bases in the middle. Germline V lookup: CDR1 SQVTM, CDR2 ANQGSEA.

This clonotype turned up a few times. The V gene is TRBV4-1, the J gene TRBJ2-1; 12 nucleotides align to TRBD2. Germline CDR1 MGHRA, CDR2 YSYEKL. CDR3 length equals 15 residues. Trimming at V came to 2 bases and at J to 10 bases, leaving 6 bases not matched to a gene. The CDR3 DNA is TGCGCCAGCAGCCAAATAGGACTAGCGGGACGGGAGCAGTTCTTC. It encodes CASSQIGLAGREQFF.

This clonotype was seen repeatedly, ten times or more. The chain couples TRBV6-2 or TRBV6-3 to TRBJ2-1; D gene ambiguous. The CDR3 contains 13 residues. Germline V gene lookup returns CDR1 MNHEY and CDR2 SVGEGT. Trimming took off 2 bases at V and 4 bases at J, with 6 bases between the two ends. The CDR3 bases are TGTGCCAGCAGTTACAGAGCATACAATGAGCAGTTCTTC. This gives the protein CASSYRAYNEQFF.

The CDR3 sequence is CASSYSLNPQGLTNEKLFF. CDR3 nucleotide sequence: TGTGCCAGCAGTTACTCACTGAACCCACAGGGACTTACTAATGAAAAACTGTTTTTT. The chain couples TRBV6-5 to TRBJ1-4; D is perhaps TRBD1 (6 bases). The germline V gene has CDR1 MNHEY and CDR2 SVGAGI. The length of the CDR3 is 19 residues. The V end lost 0 bases, the J end lost 2 bases, and 19 bases lay between the germline ends.

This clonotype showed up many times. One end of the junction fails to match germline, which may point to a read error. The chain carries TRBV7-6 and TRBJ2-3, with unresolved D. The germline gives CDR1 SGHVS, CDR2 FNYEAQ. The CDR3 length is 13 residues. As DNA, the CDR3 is TGTGCCAGCAGTTTAGCCTTGCTAGATACGCAGTATTTT. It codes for CASSLALLDTQYF.

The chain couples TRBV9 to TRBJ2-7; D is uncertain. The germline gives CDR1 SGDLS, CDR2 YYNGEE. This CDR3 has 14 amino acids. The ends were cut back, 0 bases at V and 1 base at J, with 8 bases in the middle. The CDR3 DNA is TGTGCCAGCAGCGTAGCTCCCGCGTCCTACGAGCAGTACTTC. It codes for CASSVAPASYEQYF. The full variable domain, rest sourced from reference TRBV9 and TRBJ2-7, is DSGVTQTPKHLITATGQRVTLRCSPRSGDLSVYWYQQSLDQGLQFLIQYYNGEERAKGNILERFSAQQFPDLHSELNLSSLELGDSALYFCASSVAPASYEQYFGPGTRLTVT.

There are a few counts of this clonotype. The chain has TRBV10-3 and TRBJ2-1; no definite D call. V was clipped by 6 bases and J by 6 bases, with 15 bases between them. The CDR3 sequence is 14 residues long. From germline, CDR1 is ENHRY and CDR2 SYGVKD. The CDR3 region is CAISDDNYFNEQFF. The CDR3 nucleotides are TGTGCCATCAGCGACGATAACTATTTCAATGAGCAGTTCTTC.

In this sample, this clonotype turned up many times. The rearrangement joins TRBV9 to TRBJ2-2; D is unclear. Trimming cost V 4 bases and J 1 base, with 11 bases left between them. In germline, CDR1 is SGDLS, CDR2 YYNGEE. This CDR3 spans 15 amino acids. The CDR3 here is CASSSPSGNTGELFF. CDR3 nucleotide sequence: TGTGCCAGCAGCTCCCCCTCGGGGAACACCGGGGAGCTGTTTTTT.

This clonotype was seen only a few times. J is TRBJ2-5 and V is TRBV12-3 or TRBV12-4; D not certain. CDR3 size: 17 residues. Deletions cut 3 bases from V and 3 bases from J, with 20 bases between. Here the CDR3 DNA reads TGTGCCAGCAGTTTTCCGGAATTGAAGGCGACCAAAGAGACCCAGTACTTC. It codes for CASSFPELKATKETQYF.

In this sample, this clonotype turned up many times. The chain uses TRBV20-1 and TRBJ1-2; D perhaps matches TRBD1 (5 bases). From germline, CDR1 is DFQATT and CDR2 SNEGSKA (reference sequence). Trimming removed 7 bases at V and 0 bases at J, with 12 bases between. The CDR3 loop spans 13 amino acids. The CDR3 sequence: CSGGDNANYGYTF. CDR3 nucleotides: TGCAGTGGGGGCGATAACGCTAACTATGGCTACACCTTC.

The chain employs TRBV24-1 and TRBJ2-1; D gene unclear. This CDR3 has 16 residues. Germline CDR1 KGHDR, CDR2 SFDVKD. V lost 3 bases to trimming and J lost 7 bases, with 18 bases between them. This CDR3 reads CATSDPWAAPANEQFF. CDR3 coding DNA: TGTGCCACCAGTGATCCATGGGCGGCCCCGGCGAATGAGCAGTTCTTC.

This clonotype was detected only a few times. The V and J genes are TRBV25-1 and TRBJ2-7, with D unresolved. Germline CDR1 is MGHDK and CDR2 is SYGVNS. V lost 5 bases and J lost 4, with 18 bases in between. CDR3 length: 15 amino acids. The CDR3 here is CASSPLGWGKYEQYF. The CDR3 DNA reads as TGTGCCAGCAGTCCCCTGGGCTGGGGAAAATACGAGCAGTACTTC.

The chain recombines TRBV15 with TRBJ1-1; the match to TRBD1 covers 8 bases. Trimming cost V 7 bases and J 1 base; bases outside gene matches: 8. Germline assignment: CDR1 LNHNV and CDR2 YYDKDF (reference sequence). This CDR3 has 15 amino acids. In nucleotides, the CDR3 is TGTGCCACCACACCAGTCGGGACAGGGAACACTGAAGCTTTCTTT. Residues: CATTPVGTGNTEAFF. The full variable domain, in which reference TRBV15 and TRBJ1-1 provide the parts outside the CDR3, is DAMVIQNPRYQVTQFGKPVTLSCSQTLNHNVMYWYQQKSSQAPKLLFHYYDKDFNNEADTPDNFQSRRPNTSFCFLDIRSPGLGDTAMYLCATTPVGTGNTEAFFGQGTRLTVV.

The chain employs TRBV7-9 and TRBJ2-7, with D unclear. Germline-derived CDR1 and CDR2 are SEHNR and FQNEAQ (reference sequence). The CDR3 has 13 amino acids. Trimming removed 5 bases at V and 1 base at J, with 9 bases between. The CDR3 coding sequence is TGTGCCAGCAGCGTCGACGATTCCTACGAGCAGTACTTC. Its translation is CASSVDDSYEQYF.

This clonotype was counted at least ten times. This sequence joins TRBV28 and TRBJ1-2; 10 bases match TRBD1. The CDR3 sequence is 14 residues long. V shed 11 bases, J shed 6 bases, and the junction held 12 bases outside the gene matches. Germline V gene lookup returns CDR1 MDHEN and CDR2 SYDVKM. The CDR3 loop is CASHLPGTGDGYTF. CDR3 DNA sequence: TGTGCCTCCCATTTACCCGGGACAGGGGATGGCTACACCTTC.